The 10 T cell receptor beta chains below were found in one sample sequenced in a study of blood T cell repertoires in COVID-19. Data came from immunoSEQ multiplex PCR; TCRdb stores just in-frame clones and leaves some out. The sample includes around 50,000 clones, 80% to 90% seen only once; the top ten take roughly 2.9%. Sequencing was carried out using peripheral blood. These receptors were collected from a woman older than 75 with acute or convalescent COVID-19.

The chain combines TRBV30 with TRBJ1-1, with D possibly TRBD1 on 6 matching bases. The germline V and J ends were trimmed by 2 bases and 1 base, with 11 bases remaining between them. Germline assignment: CDR1 GTSNPN and CDR2 SVGIG (reference sequence). The CDR3 spans 14 residues. CDR3 amino acids: CAWSKDSKNTEAFF. The DNA for the CDR3 is TGTGCCTGGAGTAAGGACAGTAAGAACACTGAAGCTTTCTTT.

This rearrangement joins TRBV7-8 to TRBJ1-1; TRBD1 is a possible D gene (5 bases). In germline, CDR1 is SGHVS, CDR2 FQNEAQ. The length of the CDR3 is 14 residues. Deletions cut 3 bases from V and 1 base from J, with 9 bases between. This CDR3 reads CASSLGGPNTEAFF. The CDR3 bases are TGTGCCAGCAGCTTGGGGGGACCGAACACTGAAGCTTTCTTT.

J is TRBJ2-7 and V is TRBV27; 10 nucleotides agree with TRBD1. Germline loops: CDR1 MNHEY, CDR2 SMNVEV (reference sequence). This CDR3 spans 14 amino acids. After removal of 5 bases from V and 5 bases from J, the junction contained 6 bases not matched to a gene. The CDR3 sequence is CASSRDRGTNEQYF. For the CDR3, the DNA is TGTGCCAGCAGTAGGGACAGGGGTACAAACGAGCAGTACTTC.

This chain uses TRBV15 with TRBJ2-7, with a tentative D call TRBD2 (7 bases). V was shortened by 3 bases and J by 0 bases, with 15 bases between the two germline ends. In germline, CDR1 is LNHNV, CDR2 YYDKDF (reference sequence). The CDR3 spans 16 residues. The CDR3 is CATSSGPRGASYEQYF. The CDR3 nucleotides read TGTGCCACCAGCAGTGGCCCACGGGGGGCCTCCTACGAGCAGTACTTC.

The chain is built from TRBV5-5 and TRBJ2-7; D might be TRBD2 (6 bases). The CDR3 length is 15 residues. The ends were cut back, 4 bases at V and 0 bases at J, with 14 bases in the middle. CDR1 is SGHKS and CDR2 is YYEKEE in the germline V gene (reference sequence). CDR3 protein: CASSIGTLSSYEQYF. Here the CDR3 DNA reads TGTGCCAGCAGCATCGGGACTCTCAGCTCCTACGAGCAGTACTTC.

This chain joins TRBV19 and TRBJ1-6, with D perhaps TRBD1 (6 bases). The CDR3 has 18 residues. In germline, CDR1 is LNHDA, CDR2 SQIVND (reference sequence). The ends were cut back, 6 bases at V and 4 bases at J, with 22 bases in the middle. The CDR3 DNA is TGTGCCAGTAGATCCCTCACGGGGGGCCAGGGGTATAATTCACCCCTCCACTTT. The encoded protein is CASRSLTGGQGYNSPLHF.

The gene calls are TRBV7-2 and TRBJ1-2; 8 bases align to TRBD1. Germline V gives CDR1 SGHTA, CDR2 FQGNSA. With 2 bases clipped from V and 8 bases from J, the junction kept 4 bases outside the gene matches. CDR3 size: 13 residues. DNA for the CDR3: TGTGCCAGCAGCTTAAACAGGGGGGGAGGCTACACCTTC. Translated, it gives CASSLNRGGGYTF.

The V and J genes are TRBV29-1 and TRBJ1-5, with 7 positions matching TRBD1. The V gene's germline CDR1 is SQVTM and CDR2 ANQGSEA. J was trimmed by 4 bases and V by 5 bases; bases with no gene match: 2. This CDR3 is built from 12 residues. The CDR3 sequence: CSVLQGNQPQHF. Written as DNA, the CDR3 is TGCAGCGTTTTACAGGGGAATCAGCCCCAGCATTTT.

The chain combines TRBV6-5 with TRBJ1-2; 9 nucleotides match TRBD1. V shed 4 bases and J 3 bases; nucleotides not matched to a gene: 9. CDR1 and CDR2 (germline): MNHEY, SVGAGI. The CDR3 spans 16 residues. CDR3: CASSSGTGSVDYGYTF. CDR3 sequence (DNA): TGTGCCAGCAGTTCGGGGACAGGGAGCGTTGACTATGGCTACACCTTC.

The chain is built from TRBV7-2 and TRBJ1-1, with D tentatively TRBD1 (6 bases). This CDR3 is built from 15 residues. Per germline, CDR1 SGHTA and CDR2 FQGNSA. Trimming removed 2 bases from V and 7 bases from J, with 17 bases in between. The CDR3 is CASSLRGGGPHEAFF. CDR3 sequence (DNA): TGTGCCAGCAGCTTAAGAGGGGGGGGGCCCCATGAAGCTTTCTTT.